These 8 T cell receptor beta chains were sequenced from one sample in a study of cytomegalovirus exposure and HLA in healthy donors. With 60 Vbeta and 13 Jbeta primers, the PCR was carried out. Assay used: immunoSEQ multiplex PCR; TCRdb lists only in-frame clones, some missing. The profile covers 200,000 to 250,000 clones, with around 89% appearing a single time and roughly 1% taken by the ten largest. Sequencing input: PBMCs. Receptor source: a woman aged 18 to 35 in good health and CMV-seronegative.

The chain couples TRBV29-1 to TRBJ2-6, with D maybe TRBD2 (5 bases). The CDR3 consists of 13 residues. Between the trimmed V and J ends, which lost 3 bases and 2 bases, there was a span of 5 bases. The V gene's germline CDR1 is SQVTM and CDR2 ANQGSEA. The CDR3 DNA follows: TGCAGCGTTGACGGGGCTGGGGCCAACGTCCTGACTTTC. Encoded protein: CSVDGAGANVLTF.

The chain combines TRBV5-8 with TRBJ2-1; 10 bases match TRBD2. The J segment lost 7 bases and the V segment lost 3 bases, leaving 7 bases of the junction unmatched. Germline V gives CDR1 SGHTS, CDR2 YDEGEE. The CDR3 length is 15 residues. The CDR3 region has the DNA TGTGCCAGCAGCTCACTAGCGGGAACTCCGAATGAGCAGTTCTTC. This translates into CASSSLAGTPNEQFF.

This clone showed up just once. The rearrangement links TRBV7-9 to TRBJ2-1; D perhaps matches TRBD2 (5 bases). V lost 4 bases and J 4 bases, leaving 17 bases between the germline ends. Germline values: CDR1 SEHNR, CDR2 FQNEAQ (reference sequence). CDR3 length equals 16 residues. This chain's CDR3 is CASSSGGMGLYNEQFF. In DNA form, the CDR3 reads TGTGCCAGCAGCTCCGGAGGTATGGGCCTTTACAATGAGCAGTTCTTC.

This clone was recorded only once. The chain carries TRBV7-2 and TRBJ2-3, with 7 bases identical to TRBD2. The CDR3 is 17 residues long. Germline V gene sequence: CDR1 SGHTA, CDR2 FQGNSA. Germline trimming cut 2 bases from V and 2 bases from J; bases unmatched to any gene: 10. CDR3 in DNA: TGTGCCAGCAGCTTACGGTGGCGGGGGTATTCCACAGATACGCAGTATTTT. Its translation: CASSLRWRGYSTDTQYF.

This clone was counted only a few times. The chain combines TRBV6-6 with TRBJ1-1, with 7 bases matching TRBD1. The CDR3 is 15 residues long. V lost 3 bases to trimming and J lost 4 bases; unmatched junction nucleotides: 8. CDR1 and CDR2 from the germline V gene are MNHNY and SVGAGI (reference sequence). CDR3 amino acids: CASSYEIRGFTEAFF. CDR3 in DNA: TGTGCCAGCAGTTATGAAATCAGGGGGTTCACTGAAGCTTTCTTT.

This clone appeared a single time. This chain links TRBV7-9 with TRBJ1-2; TRBD1 matches 9 bases. CDR1 and CDR2 (germline): SEHNR, FQNEAQ (reference sequence). This CDR3 region has 13 residues. V was clipped by 3 bases and J by 8 bases; unmatched bases: 4. CDR3 protein: CASSLTGGIGYTF. The CDR3 nucleotides read TGTGCCAGCAGCTTGACAGGGGGAATCGGCTACACCTTC.

The rearrangement uses TRBV7-9 and TRBJ2-7; TRBD2 is a possible D gene (6 bases). Germline V gene lookup returns CDR1 SEHNR and CDR2 FQNEAQ (reference sequence). The CDR3 consists of 14 residues. V lost 1 base to trimming and J lost 4 bases, with 11 bases between them. The DNA for the CDR3 is TGTGCCAGCAGCTTAGTCGCGGGGATGTACGAGCAGTACTTC. It yields the protein CASSLVAGMYEQYF.

This rearrangement joins TRBV5-6 to TRBJ2-4; 8 bases are shared with TRBD2. J was trimmed by 9 bases and V by 1 base; bases with no gene match: 6. Per germline, CDR1 SGHDT and CDR2 YYEEEE. The CDR3 has 14 amino acids. The CDR3 DNA reads TGTGCCAGCAGCTTGCAAGCGGGAGATAGCATTCAGTACTTC. Translated, it gives CASSLQAGDSIQYF.